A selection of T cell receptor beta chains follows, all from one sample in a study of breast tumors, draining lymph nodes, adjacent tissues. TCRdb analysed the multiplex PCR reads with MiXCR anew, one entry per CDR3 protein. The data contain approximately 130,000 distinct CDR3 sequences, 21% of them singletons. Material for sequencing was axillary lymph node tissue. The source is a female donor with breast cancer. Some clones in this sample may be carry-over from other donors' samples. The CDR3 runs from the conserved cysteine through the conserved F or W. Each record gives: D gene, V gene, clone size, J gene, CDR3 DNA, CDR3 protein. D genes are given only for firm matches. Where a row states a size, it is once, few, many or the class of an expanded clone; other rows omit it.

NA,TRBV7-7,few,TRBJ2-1,TGTGCTAGCAGCTTTACTGACAGGAGCTCCTACAATGAGCAGTTCTTC,CASSFTDRSSYNEQFF
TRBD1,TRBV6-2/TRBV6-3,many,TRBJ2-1,TGTGCCAGCACGGACAGGGGTAAGGATGAGCAGTTCTTC,CASTDRGKDEQFF
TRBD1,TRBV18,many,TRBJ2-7,TGTGCCAGCTCACCTCGACAGGGGCGGTTATCCTACGAGCAGTACTTC,CASSPRQGRLSYEQYF
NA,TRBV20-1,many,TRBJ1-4,TGCAGTGCTGCCAGGGGCATTGGGGCAACTAATGAAAAACTGTTTTTT,CSAARGIGATNEKLFF
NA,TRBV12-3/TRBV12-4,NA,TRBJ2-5,TGTGCCAGCAGGTCAGGGGCACAAGAGACCCAGTACTTC,CASRSGAQETQYF
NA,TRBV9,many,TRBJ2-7,TGTGCCAGCAGCCTACAGGGCCTGCCGGGCTACGAGCAGTACTTC,CASSLQGLPGYEQYF
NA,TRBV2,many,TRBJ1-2,TGTGCCAGCAGGGAGACAGGAACCAACTATGGCTACACCTTC,CASRETGTNYGYTF
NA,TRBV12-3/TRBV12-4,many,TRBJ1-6,TGTGCCAGCAGTTCTGGTTCCTATCGGCCCCTCCACTTT,CASSSGSYRPLHF
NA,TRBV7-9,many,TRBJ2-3,TGTGCCAGCAGCTTTGGCTTGAGCACACACACAGATACGCAGTATTTT,CASSFGLSTHTDTQYF
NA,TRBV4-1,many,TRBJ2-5,TGCGCCAGCAGCCAAGACGTAGGGGAAGAGACCCAGTACTTC,CASSQDVGEETQYF
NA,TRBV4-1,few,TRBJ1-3,TGCGCCAGCAGCCCAGGGTCTGGGGGAAACACCATATATTTT,CASSPGSGGNTIYF
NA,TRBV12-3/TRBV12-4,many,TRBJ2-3,TGTGCCAGCAGTGGGGGCACAGATACGCAGTATTTT,CASSGGTDTQYF
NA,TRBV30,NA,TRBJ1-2,TGTGCCTGGAGTGTAGAGAGTGGCTACACCTTC,CAWSVESGYTF
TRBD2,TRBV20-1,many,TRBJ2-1,TGCAGGGGGGGACCGGGACTAGCGACTAATGAGCAGTTCTTC,CRGGPGLATNEQFF
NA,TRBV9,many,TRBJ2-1,TGTGCCAGCAGCGTAGGAGGTTCCTACAATGAGCAGTTCTTC,CASSVGGSYNEQFF
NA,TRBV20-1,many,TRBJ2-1,TGCAGTGCTAGAGCCAGACTCCTTAATGAGCAGTTCTTC,CSARARLLNEQFF
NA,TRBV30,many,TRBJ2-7,TGTGCCTGGAGTCGCGAGCCCCCCTACGAGCAGTACTTC,CAWSREPPYEQYF
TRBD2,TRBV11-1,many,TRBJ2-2,TGTGCCAGCAGCCCAAGGACTAGCTGGGGGGAGCTGTTTTTT,CASSPRTSWGELFF
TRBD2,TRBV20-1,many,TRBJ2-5,TGCAGTGCTAGCTCTCTAGCGGGCTCCCAAGAGACCCAGTACTTC,CSASSLAGSQETQYF
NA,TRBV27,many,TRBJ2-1,TGTGCCAGCAGACCCTCCCGGACCTCCTACAATGAGCAGTTCTTC,CASRPSRTSYNEQFF
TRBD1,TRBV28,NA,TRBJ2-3,TGTGCCAGCAGTCCCCGGGACAGGAATACGCAGTATTTT,CASSPRDRNTQYF
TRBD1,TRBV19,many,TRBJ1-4,TGTGCCAGCCCCGCGGCGGAGACAGGGGATGAAAAACTGTTTTTT,CASPAAETGDEKLFF
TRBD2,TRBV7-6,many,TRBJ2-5,TGTGCCAGCAGCTTAGTAGCGGGAGGCTCGGAGACCCAGTACTTC,CASSLVAGGSETQYF
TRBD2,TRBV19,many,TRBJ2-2,TGTGCGTGCGGGAGACGGGCGAACACCGGGGAGCTGTTTTTT,CACGRRANTGELFF
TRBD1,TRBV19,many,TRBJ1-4,TGTGCCAGTACCGACAGGGATAATGAAAAACTGTTTTTT,CASTDRDNEKLFF
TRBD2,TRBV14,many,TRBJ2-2,TGTGCCAGCAGCCAAGGACTAGCGGGAACCGGGGAGCTGTTTTTT,CASSQGLAGTGELFF
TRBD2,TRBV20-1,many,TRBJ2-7,TGCAGTGCTCGCGGACTAGCGGGAAGAGTTTACGAGCAGTACTTC,CSARGLAGRVYEQYF
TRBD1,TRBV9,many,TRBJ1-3,TGTGCCAGCAGCGTAGGGTTAGGGGGCACACAATCTGGAAACACCATATATTTT,CASSVGLGGTQSGNTIYF
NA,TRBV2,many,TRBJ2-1,TGTGCCAGCAGTACAGGACAGTACAATGAGCAGTTCTTC,CASSTGQYNEQFF
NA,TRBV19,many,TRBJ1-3,TGTGCCAGTAGGTACAGAGGCTCTGGAAACACCATATATTTT,CASRYRGSGNTIYF
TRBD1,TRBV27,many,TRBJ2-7,TGTGCCAGCAGGCCGACAGGGGGCCACGACGAGCAGTACTTC,CASRPTGGHDEQYF
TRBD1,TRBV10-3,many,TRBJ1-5,TGTGCCATCACCGGACAGGAAAATCAGCCCCAGCATTTT,CAITGQENQPQHF
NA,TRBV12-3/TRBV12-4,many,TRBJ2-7,TGTGCCAGCAGTTTTCGATACGAGCAGTACTTC,CASSFRYEQYF